This T cell receptor beta chain was documented in a study of blood T cells in healthy people across ages. Study at large: Through template switching, about one barcoded beta molecule was captured per two T cells, as measured in model experiments.

Combining a sample-barcoded 5' primer with a J-beta primer mix, a second PCR ran for 7 to 11 cycles. From each sample, at least 3 million paired-end reads containing CDR3 were obtained. A single record per CDR3 protein comes from TCRdb applying MiXCR to the 5' RACE reads. The sample lists around 850,000 distinct CDR3 sequences; around 34% were seen once. This clonotype has ten or more counts. The CDR3 runs to 14 residues. CDR1 and CDR2 (germline): MNHEY, SMNVEV (reference sequence). The V gene end was trimmed by 8 bases and the J gene end by 6 bases; junction bases not matched to a gene: 8. This chain joins TRBV27 and TRBJ2-1; TRBD2 aligns across 9 bases. This clonotype was sampled from a man aged 18 to 30 in good health. Sample: blood. This CDR3 is CASGIAGVINEQFF. As DNA, the CDR3 is TGTGCCAGCGGAATAGCGGGGGTTATCAATGAGCAGTTCTTC.